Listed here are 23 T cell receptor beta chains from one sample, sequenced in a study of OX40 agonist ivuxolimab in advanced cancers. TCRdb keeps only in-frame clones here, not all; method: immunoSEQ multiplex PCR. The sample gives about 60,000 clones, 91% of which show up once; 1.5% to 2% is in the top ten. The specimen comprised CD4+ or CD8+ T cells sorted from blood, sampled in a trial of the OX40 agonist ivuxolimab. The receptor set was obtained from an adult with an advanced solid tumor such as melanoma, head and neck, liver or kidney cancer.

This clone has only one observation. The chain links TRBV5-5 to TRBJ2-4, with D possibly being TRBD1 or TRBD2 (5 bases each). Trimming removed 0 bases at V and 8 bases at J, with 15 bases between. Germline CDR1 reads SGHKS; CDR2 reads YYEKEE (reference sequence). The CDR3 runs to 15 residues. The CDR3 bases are TGTGCCAGCAGCTTGGAAGGTGGGGGAATAGACATTCAGTACTTC. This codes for CASSLEGGGIDIQYF.

The CDR3 loop reads CASSPEAGGHNEQFF. The CDR3 DNA reads as TGTGCCAGCAGCCCAGAGGCGGGAGGACACAATGAGCAGTTCTTC. The chain links TRBV9 to TRBJ2-1; 8 positions match TRBD2. J lost 5 bases, V lost 4 bases, and 8 bases had no gene match. Germline lookup yields CDR1 SGDLS and CDR2 YYNGEE. There are 15 residues in the CDR3.

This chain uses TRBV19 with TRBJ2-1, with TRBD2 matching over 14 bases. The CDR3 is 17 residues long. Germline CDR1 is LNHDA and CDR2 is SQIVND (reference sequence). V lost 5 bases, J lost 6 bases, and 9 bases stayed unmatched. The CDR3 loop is CASSPTTSGREGNEQFF. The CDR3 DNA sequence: TGTGCCAGTAGTCCGACGACTAGCGGGAGGGAGGGCAATGAGCAGTTCTTC.

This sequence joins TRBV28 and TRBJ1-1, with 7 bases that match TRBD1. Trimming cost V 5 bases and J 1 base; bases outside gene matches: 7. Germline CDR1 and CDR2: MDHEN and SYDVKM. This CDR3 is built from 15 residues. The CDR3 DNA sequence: TGTGCCAGCAGTGGCAGGGGGGTGGGGAACACTGAAGCTTTCTTT. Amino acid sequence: CASSGRGVGNTEAFF.

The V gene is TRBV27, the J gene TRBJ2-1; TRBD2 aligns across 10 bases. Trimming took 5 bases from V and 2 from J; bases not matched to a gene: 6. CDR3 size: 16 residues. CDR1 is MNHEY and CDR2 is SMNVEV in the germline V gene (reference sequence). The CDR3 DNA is TGTGCCAGCAGTCACCAAGCGGGAGGGGCCTACAATGAGCAGTTCTTC. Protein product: CASSHQAGGAYNEQFF.

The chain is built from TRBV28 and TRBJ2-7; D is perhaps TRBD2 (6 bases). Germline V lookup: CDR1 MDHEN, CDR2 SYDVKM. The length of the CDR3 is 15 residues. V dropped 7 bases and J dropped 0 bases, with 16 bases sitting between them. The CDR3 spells CASITGGASSYEQYF. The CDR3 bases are TGTGCCAGCATAACCGGGGGTGCTAGCTCCTACGAGCAGTACTTC.

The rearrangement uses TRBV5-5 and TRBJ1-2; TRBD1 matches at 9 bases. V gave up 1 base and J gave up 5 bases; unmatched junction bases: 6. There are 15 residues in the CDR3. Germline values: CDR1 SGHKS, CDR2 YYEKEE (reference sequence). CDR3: CASSLWDRDHYGYTF. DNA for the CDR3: TGTGCCAGCAGCTTGTGGGACAGGGATCATTATGGCTACACCTTC. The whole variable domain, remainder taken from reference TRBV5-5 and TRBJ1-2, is DAGVTQSPTHLIKTRGQQVTLRCSPISGHKSVSWYQQVLGQGPQFIFQYYEKEERGRGNFPDRFSARQFPNYSSELNVNALLLGDSALYLCASSLWDRDHYGYTFGSGTRLTVV.

CDR3 residues: CASSSTWGYTF. CDR3 coding DNA: TGTGCCAGCAGTTCGACTTGGGGCTACACCTTC. The rearrangement uses TRBV28 and TRBJ1-2; D uncertain. Trimming removed 4 bases at V and 8 bases at J, with 8 bases between. The V gene's germline CDR1 is MDHEN and CDR2 SYDVKM. This CDR3 region has 11 residues.

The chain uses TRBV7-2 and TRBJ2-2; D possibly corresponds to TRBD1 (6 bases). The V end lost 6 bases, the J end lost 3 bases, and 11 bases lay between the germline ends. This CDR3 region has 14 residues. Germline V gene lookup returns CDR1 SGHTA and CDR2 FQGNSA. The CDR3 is CASRYRADTGELFF. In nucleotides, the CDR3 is TGTGCCAGCAGGTACAGGGCGGACACCGGGGAGCTGTTTTTT. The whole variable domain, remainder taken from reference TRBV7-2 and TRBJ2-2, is GAGVSQSPSNKVTEKGKDVELRCDPISGHTALYWYRQSLGQGLEFLIYFQGNSAPDKSGLPSDRFSAERTGGSVSTLTIQRTQQEDSAVYLCASRYRADTGELFFGEGSRLTVL.

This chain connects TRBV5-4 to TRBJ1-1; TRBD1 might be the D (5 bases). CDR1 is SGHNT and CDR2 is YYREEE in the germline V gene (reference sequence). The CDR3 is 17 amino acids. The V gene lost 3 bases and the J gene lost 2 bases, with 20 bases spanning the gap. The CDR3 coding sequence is TGTGCCAGCAGCTCTGCAGGGTCCCCCTATCTCAACACTGAAGCTTTCTTT. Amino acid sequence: CASSSAGSPYLNTEAFF.

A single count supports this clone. CDR3 nucleotide sequence: TGTGCCAGCAGTCAGGGAGCTAATTCACCCCTCCACTTT. It specifies CASSQGANSPLHF. The V gene is TRBV6-5, the J gene TRBJ1-6; D perhaps matches TRBD1 (5 bases). This CDR3 comprises 13 residues. Germline lookup yields CDR1 MNHEY and CDR2 SVGAGI. V lost 5 bases to trimming and J lost 6 bases, with 8 bases between them.

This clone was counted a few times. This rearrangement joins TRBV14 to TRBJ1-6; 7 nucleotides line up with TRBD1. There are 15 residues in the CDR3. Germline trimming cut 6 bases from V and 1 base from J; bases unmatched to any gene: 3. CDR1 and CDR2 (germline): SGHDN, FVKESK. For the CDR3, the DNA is TGTGCCAGCAGTCGACAGGGATCCTATAATTCACCCCTCCACTTT. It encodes CASSRQGSYNSPLHF.

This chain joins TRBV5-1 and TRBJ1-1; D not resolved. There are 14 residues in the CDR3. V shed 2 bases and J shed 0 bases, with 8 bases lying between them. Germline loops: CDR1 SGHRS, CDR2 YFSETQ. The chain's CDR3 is CASSLQSMNTEAFF. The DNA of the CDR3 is TGCGCCAGCAGCTTACAGAGCATGAACACTGAAGCTTTCTTT.

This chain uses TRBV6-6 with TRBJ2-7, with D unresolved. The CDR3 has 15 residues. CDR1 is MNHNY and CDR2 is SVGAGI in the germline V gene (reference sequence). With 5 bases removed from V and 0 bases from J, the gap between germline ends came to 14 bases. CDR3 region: CASSIQSGYSYEQYF. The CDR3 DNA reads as TGTGCCAGCAGTATACAGTCCGGTTACTCCTACGAGCAGTACTTC.

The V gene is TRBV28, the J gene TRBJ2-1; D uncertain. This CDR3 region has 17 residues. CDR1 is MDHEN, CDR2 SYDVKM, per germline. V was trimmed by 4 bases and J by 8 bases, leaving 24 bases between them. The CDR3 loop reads CASSYSLDHSSRDEQFF. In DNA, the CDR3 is TGTGCCAGCAGTTATTCCCTGGACCACTCTTCCCGGGATGAGCAGTTCTTC.

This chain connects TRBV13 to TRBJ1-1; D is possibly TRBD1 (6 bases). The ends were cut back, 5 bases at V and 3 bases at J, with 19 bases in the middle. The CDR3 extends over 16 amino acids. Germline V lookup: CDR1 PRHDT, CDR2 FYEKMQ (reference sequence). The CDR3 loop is CASSPGQGTEHTEAFF. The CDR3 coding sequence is TGTGCCAGCAGCCCGGGTCAGGGGACTGAACACACTGAAGCTTTCTTT.

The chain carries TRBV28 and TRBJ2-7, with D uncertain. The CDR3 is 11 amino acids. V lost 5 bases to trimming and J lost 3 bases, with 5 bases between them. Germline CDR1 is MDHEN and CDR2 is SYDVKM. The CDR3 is CASSVLYEQYF. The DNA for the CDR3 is TGTGCCAGCAGTGTTCTCTACGAGCAGTACTTC.

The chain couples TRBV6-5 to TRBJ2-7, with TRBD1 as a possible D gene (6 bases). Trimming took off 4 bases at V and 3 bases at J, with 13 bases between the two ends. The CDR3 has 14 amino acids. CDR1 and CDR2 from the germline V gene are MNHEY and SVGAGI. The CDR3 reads CASSLVGGIYEQYF. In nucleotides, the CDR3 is TGTGCCAGCAGTTTGGTAGGGGGAATCTACGAGCAGTACTTC.

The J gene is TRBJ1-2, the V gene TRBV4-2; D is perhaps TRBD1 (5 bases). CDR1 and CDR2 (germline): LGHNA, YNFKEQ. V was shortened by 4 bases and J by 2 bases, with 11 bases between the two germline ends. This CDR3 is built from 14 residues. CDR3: CASSLGTVNYGYTF. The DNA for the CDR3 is TGTGCCAGCAGCCTTGGGACGGTGAACTATGGCTACACCTTC.

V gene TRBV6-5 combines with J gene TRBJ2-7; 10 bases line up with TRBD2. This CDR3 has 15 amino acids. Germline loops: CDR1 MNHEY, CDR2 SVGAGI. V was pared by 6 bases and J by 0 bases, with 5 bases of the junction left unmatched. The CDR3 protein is CASRTGTSVSYEQYF. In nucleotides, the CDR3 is TGTGCCAGCAGAACCGGGACTAGCGTCTCCTACGAGCAGTACTTC.

In DNA, the CDR3 is TGTGCCAGCAGCTTAGCGAGGGAGGGGGGCTACAATGAGCAGTTCTTC. This sequence encodes CASSLAREGGYNEQFF. The chain combines TRBV7-9 with TRBJ2-1, with D maybe TRBD2 (7 bases). CDR1 and CDR2 (germline): SEHNR, FQNEAQ (reference sequence). The V end was cut by 0 bases, the J end by 3 bases, with 12 bases between. This CDR3 spans 16 amino acids.

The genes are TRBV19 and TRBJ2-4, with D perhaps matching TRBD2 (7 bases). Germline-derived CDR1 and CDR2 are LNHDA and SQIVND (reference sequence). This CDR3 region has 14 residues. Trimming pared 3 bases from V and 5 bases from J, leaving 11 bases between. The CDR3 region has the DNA TGTGCCAGTAGTATGGGGGCGGGGGAAAACATTCAGTACTTC. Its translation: CASSMGAGENIQYF.

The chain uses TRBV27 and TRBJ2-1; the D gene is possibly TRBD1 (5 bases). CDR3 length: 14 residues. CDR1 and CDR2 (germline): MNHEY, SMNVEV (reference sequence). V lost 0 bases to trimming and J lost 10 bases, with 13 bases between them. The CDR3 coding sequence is TGTGCCAGCAGTTTATCGGGGCTAGGGGCAGAGCAGTTCTTC. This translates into CASSLSGLGAEQFF.